What follows describes a single TCR beta chain. As yet, its antigen is unknown. This entry belongs to a study of identical twins. TCRdb reprocessed the 5' RACE reads via MiXCR and lists one record per CDR3 protein. The sample consists of roughly 200,000 distinct CDR3 sequences, 15% of them appearing once. The study, taken as a whole, reports: There was more out-of-frame TCR alpha sharing in monozygotic twins than models estimated. High-abundance cord blood beta clonotypes had fewer insertions; memory repertoires showed none.

These data also formed part of another study, on T cells expressing NK-cell markers. From that second work: Only alpha-beta TCR T cells were sorted in several experiments, using an anti-gamma-delta TCR antibody. Dominant NKG2C+ clonotype frequencies of 1.0-7.0% of CD8+ T cells were measured in more than 5 donors.

The receptor was derived from a woman in her late teens or twenties in good health. Sequenced material: CD8+ T cells sorted from blood.

CDR3 DNA: TGCAGTGCTAGTCAGAACGAAGCTTTCTTT. It yields the protein CSASQNEAFF. The V gene is TRBV20-1, the J gene TRBJ1-1; D call uncertain. V was shortened by 3 bases and J by 8 bases, with 7 bases between the two germline ends. The CDR3 has 10 amino acids. Germline CDR1 reads DFQATT; CDR2 reads SNEGSKA (reference sequence).